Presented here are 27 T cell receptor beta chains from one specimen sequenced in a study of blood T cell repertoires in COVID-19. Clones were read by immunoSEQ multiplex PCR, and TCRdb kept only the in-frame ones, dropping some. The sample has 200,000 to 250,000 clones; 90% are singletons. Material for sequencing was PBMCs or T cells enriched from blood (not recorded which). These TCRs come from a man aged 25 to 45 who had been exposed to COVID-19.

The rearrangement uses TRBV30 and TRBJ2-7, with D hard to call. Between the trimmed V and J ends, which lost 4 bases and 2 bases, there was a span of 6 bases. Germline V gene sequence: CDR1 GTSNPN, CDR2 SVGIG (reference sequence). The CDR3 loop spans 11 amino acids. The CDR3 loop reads CAWTGAYEQYF. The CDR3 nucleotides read TGTGCCTGGACAGGTGCCTACGAGCAGTACTTC.

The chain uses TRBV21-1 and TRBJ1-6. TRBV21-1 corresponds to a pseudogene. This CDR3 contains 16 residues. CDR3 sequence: CASSKAPESPSSPLHF. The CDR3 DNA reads TGTGCCAGCAGCAAAGCGCCTGAGAGCCCGAGTTCACCCCTCCACTTT.

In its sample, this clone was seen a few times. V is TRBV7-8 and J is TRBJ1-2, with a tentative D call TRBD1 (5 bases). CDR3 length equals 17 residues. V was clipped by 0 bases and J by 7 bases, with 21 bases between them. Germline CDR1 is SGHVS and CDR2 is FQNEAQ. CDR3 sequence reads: CASSLARQGSPFGGYTF. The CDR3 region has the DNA TGTGCCAGCAGCTTAGCTCGGCAGGGCAGTCCTTTCGGTGGCTACACCTTC.

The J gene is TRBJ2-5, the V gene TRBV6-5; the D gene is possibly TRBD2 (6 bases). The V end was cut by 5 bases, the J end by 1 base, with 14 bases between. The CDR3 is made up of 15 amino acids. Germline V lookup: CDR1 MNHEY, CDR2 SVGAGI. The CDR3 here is CASSQNGGFQETQYF. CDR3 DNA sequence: TGTGCCAGCAGTCAGAACGGGGGATTCCAAGAGACCCAGTACTTC.

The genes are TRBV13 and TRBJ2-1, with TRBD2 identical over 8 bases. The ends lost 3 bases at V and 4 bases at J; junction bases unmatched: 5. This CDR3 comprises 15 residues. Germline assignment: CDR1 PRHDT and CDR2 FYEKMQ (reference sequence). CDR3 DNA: TGTGCCAGCAGCTTTTTGCGGGGGGAGTACAATGAGCAGTTCTTC. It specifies CASSFLRGEYNEQFF. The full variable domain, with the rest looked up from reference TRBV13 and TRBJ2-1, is AAGVIQSPRHLIKEKRETATLKCYPIPRHDTVYWYQQGPGQDPQFLISFYEKMQSDKGSIPDRFSAQQFSDYHSELNMSSLELGDSALYFCASSFLRGEYNEQFFGPGTRLTVL.

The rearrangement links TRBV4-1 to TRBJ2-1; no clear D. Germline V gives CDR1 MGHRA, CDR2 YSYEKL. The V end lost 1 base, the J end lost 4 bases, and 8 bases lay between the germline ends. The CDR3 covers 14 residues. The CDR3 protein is CASSQVDSYNEQFF. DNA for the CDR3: TGCGCCAGCAGCCAAGTCGACTCGTACAATGAGCAGTTCTTC.

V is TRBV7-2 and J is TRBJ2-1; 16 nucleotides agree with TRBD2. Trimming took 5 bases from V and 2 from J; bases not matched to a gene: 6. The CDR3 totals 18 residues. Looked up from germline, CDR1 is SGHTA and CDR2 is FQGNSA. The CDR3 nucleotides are TGTGCCAGCAGCCCCCCCGGGACTAGCGGGGGGGCCTACAATGAGCAGTTCTTC. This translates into CASSPPGTSGGAYNEQFF.

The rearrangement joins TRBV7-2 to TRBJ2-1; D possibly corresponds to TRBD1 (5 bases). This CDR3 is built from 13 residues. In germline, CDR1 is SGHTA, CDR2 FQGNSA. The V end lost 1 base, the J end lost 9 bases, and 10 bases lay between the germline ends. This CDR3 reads CASSLGTQVEQFF. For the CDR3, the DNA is TGTGCCAGCAGCTTAGGCACACAGGTTGAGCAGTTCTTC. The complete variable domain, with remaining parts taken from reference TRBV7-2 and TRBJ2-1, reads GAGVSQSPSNKVTEKGKDVELRCDPISGHTALYWYRQSLGQGLEFLIYFQGNSAPDKSGLPSDRFSAERTGGSVSTLTIQRTQQEDSAVYLCASSLGTQVEQFFGPGTRLTVL.

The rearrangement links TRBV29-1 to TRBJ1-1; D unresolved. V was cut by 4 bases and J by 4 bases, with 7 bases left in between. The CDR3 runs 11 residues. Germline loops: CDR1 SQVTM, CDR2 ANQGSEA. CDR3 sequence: CSVGKPTEAFF. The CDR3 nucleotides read TGCAGCGTTGGTAAGCCCACTGAAGCTTTCTTT.

Here the CDR3 reads CASRKPRTPNTEAFF. The CDR3 coding sequence is TGTGCCAGCAGGAAGCCTAGGACACCGAACACTGAAGCTTTCTTT. This chain joins TRBV21-1 and TRBJ1-1; the tabulated D call, TRBD1, remains unverified against the DNA. TRBV21-1 is reported as a pseudogene. The CDR3 spans 15 residues.

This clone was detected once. Here the CDR3 reads CASSMRQGAEEQYF. CDR3 sequence (DNA): TGTGCCAGTAGTATGAGGCAGGGGGCAGAGGAGCAGTACTTC. This chain uses TRBV19 with TRBJ2-7; 8 bases are shared with TRBD1. This CDR3 comprises 14 residues. Trimming took 3 bases from V and 7 from J; bases not matched to a gene: 8. CDR1 is LNHDA and CDR2 is SQIVND in the germline V gene (reference sequence).

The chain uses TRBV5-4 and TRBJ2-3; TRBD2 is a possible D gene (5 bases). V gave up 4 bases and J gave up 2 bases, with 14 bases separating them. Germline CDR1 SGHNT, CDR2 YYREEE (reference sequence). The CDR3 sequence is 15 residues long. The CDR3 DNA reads TGTGCCAGCAGCCCGTTCGCGGGTCCCACAGATACGCAGTATTTT. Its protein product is CASSPFAGPTDTQYF.

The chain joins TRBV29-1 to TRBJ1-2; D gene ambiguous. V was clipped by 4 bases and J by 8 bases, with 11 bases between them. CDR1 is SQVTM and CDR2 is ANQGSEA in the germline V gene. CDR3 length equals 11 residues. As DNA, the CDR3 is TGCAGCGTTGGCCCTAGAGGCGGCTACACCTTC. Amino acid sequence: CSVGPRGGYTF.

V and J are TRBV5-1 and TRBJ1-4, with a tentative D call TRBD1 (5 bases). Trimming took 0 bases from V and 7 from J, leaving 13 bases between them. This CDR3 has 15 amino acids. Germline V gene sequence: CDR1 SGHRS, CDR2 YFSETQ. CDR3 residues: CASSLDPGKLEKLFF. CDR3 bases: TGCGCCAGCAGCTTGGATCCAGGGAAGCTTGAAAAACTGTTTTTT.

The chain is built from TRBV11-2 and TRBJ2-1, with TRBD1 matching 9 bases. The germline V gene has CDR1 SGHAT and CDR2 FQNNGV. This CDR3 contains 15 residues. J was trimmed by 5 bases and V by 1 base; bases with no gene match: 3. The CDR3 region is CASSLVQGAHNEQFF. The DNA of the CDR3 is TGTGCCAGCAGCTTAGTACAGGGGGCCCACAATGAGCAGTTCTTC.

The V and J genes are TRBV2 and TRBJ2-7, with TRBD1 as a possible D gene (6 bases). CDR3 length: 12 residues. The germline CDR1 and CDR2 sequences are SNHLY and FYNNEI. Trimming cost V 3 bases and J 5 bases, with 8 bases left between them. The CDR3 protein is CASSDRGDEQYF. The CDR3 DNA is TGTGCCAGCAGTGACAGGGGCGACGAGCAGTACTTC. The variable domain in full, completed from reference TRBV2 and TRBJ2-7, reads EPEVTQTPSHQVTQMGQEVILRCVPISNHLYFYWYRQILGQKVEFLVSFYNNEISEKSEIFDDQFSVERPDGSNFTLKIRSTKLEDSAMYFCASSDRGDEQYFGPGTRLTVT.

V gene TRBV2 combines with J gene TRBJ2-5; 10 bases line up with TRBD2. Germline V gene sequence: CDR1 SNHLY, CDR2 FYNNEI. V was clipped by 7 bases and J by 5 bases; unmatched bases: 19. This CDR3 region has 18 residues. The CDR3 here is CASTQRGWTSGYRETQYF. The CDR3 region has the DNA TGTGCCAGCACCCAACGCGGCTGGACTAGCGGTTATAGGGAGACCCAGTACTTC. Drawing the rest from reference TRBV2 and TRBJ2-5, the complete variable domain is EPEVTQTPSHQVTQMGQEVILRCVPISNHLYFYWYRQILGQKVEFLVSFYNNEISEKSEIFDDQFSVERPDGSNFTLKIRSTKLEDSAMYFCASTQRGWTSGYRETQYFGPGTRLLVL.

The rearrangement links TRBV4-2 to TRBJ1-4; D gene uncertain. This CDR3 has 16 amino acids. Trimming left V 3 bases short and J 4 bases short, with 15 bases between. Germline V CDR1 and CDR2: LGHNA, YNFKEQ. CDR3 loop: CASSHGEGGVNEKLFF. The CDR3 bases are TGTGCCAGCAGCCATGGTGAGGGCGGAGTTAATGAAAAACTGTTTTTT.

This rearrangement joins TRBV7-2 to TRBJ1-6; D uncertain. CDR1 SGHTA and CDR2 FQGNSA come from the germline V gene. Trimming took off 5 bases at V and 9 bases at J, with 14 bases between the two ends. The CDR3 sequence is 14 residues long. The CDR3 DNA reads TGTGCCAGCAGCCTCGCCACGGAGCTTTCACCCCTCCACTTT. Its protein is CASSLATELSPLHF.

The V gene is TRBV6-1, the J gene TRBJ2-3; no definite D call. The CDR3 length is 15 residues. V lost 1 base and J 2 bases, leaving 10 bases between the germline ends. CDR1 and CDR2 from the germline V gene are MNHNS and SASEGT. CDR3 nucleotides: TGTGCCAGCAGTGAAGAGGCGGCGCCCACAGATACGCAGTATTTT. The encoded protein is CASSEEAAPTDTQYF.

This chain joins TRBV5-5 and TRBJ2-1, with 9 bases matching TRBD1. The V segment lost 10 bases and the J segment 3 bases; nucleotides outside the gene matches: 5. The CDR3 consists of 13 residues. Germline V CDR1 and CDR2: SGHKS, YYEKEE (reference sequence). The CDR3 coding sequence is TGTGCCGCCGGGACAGGGATCTACAATGAGCAGTTCTTC. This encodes CAAGTGIYNEQFF.

The CDR3 loop is CASSLDRGLSRYEQYF. CDR3 in DNA: TGTGCCAGCAGTCTTGACAGGGGCCTCTCAAGATACGAGCAGTACTTC. The chain carries TRBV2 and TRBJ2-7, with 8 bases that match TRBD1. The junction had 13 bases not matched to a gene; V was cut back by 5 bases and J by 4 bases. Germline lookup yields CDR1 SNHLY and CDR2 FYNNEI. The CDR3 covers 16 residues.

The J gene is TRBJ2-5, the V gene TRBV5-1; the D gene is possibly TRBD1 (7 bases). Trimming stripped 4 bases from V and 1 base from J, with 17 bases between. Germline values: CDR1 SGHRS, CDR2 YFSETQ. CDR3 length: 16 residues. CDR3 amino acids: CASSLGTAGSQETQYF. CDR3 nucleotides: TGCGCCAGCAGCCTAGGGACAGCGGGCTCCCAAGAGACCCAGTACTTC. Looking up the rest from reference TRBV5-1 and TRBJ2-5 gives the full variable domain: KAGVTQTPRYLIKTRGQQVTLSCSPISGHRSVSWYQQTPGQGLQFLFEYFSETQRNKGNFPGRFSGRQFSNSRSEMNVSTLELGDSALYLCASSLGTAGSQETQYFGPGTRLLVL.

As DNA, the CDR3 is TGTGCCAGCAGTATCACTAGGACCCTTGAAAAACTGTTTTTT. Protein: CASSITRTLEKLFF. This chain links TRBV6-5 with TRBJ1-4; D remains unclear. Germline CDR1 is MNHEY and CDR2 is SVGAGI. V lost 5 bases to trimming and J lost 7 bases, with 14 bases between them. The CDR3 runs 14 residues.

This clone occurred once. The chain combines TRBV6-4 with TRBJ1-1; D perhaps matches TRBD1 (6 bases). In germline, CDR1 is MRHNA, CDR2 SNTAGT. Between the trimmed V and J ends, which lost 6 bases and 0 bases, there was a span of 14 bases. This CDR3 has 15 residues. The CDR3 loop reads CASRETGRLNTEAFF. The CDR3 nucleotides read TGTGCCAGCAGGGAGACAGGTAGACTGAACACTGAAGCTTTCTTT.

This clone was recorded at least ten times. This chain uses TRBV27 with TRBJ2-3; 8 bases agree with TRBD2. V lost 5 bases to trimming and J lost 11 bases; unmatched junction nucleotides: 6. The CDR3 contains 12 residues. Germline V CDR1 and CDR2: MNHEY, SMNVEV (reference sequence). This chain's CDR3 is CASSGGGNRQYF. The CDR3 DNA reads TGTGCCAGCAGTGGCGGGGGGAACAGGCAGTATTTT.

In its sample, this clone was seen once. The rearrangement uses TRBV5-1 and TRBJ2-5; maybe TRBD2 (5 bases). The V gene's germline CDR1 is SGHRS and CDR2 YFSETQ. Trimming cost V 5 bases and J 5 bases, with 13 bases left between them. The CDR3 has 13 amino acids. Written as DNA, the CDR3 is TGCGCCAGCAGAGGACTGGGATTGGAGACCCAGTACTTC. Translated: CASRGLGLETQYF.